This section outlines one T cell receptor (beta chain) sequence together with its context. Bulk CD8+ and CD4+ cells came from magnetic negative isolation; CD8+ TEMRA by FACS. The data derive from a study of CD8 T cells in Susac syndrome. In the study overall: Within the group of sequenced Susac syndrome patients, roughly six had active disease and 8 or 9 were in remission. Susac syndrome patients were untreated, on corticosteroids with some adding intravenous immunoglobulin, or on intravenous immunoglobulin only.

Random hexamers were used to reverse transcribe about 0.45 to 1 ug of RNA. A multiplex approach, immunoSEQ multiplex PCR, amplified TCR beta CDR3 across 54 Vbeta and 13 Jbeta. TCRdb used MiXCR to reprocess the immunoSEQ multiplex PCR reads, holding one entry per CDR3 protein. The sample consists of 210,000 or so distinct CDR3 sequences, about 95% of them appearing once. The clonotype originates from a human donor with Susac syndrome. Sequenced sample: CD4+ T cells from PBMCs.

In DNA, the CDR3 is TGTGCCAGCAGCTCGGGGGGCGCCTACGAGCAGTACTTC. It encodes CASSSGGAYEQYF. The genes are TRBV7-3 and TRBJ2-7, with D possibly matching TRBD2 (7 bases). The CDR3 has 13 residues. V lost 4 bases to trimming and J lost 2 bases, with 9 bases between them. Germline CDR1 reads SGHTA; CDR2 reads FQGTGA.